The entry below describes one TCR beta chain. No cognate antigen has been identified for it. No base quality values were provided; no much bigger clone lies one nucleotide off. The intended sense of this specimen's treatment or condition label: allogeneic hematopoietic cell transplantation with graft depleted of TCRalphabeta T cells and CD19 B cells. TCRalphabeta/CD19-depleted allogeneic hematopoietic cell grafts were given to the transplant recipients, all of whom were children. The library was generated by PCR. Sequencing relied on an Illumina HiSeq 2500. TCR library preparation used molecular barcoding, with unique molecular identifiers applied to normalize quantification of the TCRbeta repertoire. TCRdb redid the processing of the public reads, applying fastp at Q25 and MiXCR, and retained in-frame beta chains. For every CDR3 protein sequence, its rows merge into one entry that carries the most common genes and DNA. Recorded for this sample are approximately 1,000,000 distinct CDR3 sequences; around 30% of them occurred a single time. The top ten clones comprise around 30% of the sample.

CDR1 and CDR2, looked up from the germline V gene, are ENHRY and SYGVKD. From the cysteine through the phenylalanine, the CDR3 covers 16 amino acids. Only CDR3 DNA is held: 48 bases, read in frame from base 1. V is cut back by 4 bases and J by 0 bases, with 7 bases in the junction unmatched. The record originates from a study of T-cell reconstitution after alpha-beta-depleted transplantation in children (dated by TCRdb to about 2016). At the level of the whole study: Using TCR repertoire profiling, the study followed T-cell immune reconstitution in a quantitative way in children after TCRalphabeta/CD19-depleted allogeneic hematopoietic cell transplantation. Study-level results and caveats: The apparently early recovery of alphabetaT-cell counts about two months after transplant reportedly depended on only several hundred rapidly expanded clones that came from non-depleted graft cells. In some patients, the high TCRbeta diversity seen at day 60 was put down to recipient T cells and intrathymic progenitors that had survived conditioning. The frequencies of hyperexpanded clones fell over the following months, and after one year, T-cell counts and TCRbeta diversity were mostly attributed to newly produced T cells.

Sequencing used PBMCs, mostly from graft donor cells, obtained 360 days after TCRalphabeta/CD19-depleted stem cell transplant. This receptor was taken from a boy in the first two years of life who had a stem cell transplant for SCID, so the T cells may come from the graft donor. Here the chain combines TRBV10-3 and TRBJ2-3; 7 bases in the middle match TRBD1. The nucleotide sequence reads TGTGCCATCAGTGTGAAGGGGGCCCTGAGCACAGATACGCAGTATTTT. It is translated as CAISVKGALSTDTQYF.